A single T cell receptor beta chain is shown here with its context. CDR1 is LGHNA, CDR2 YNFKEQ, per germline. Deletions cut 2 bases from V and 4 bases from J, with 14 bases between. The CDR3 is 15 residues long. The source of the sample is a study of cytomegalovirus exposure and HLA in healthy donors. The primer mix had 60 Vbeta and 13 Jbeta primers. Sequencing was performed with immunoSEQ multiplex PCR; in TCRdb, only in-frame clones are kept and a portion is missing. The sample lists 250,000 to 300,000 clones, about 83% occurring once. The sequence derives from a woman between 40 and 50 years old in good health and CMV-seropositive. Material: PBMCs. The chain combines TRBV4-2 with TRBJ1-2, with D maybe TRBD1 (6 bases). CDR3 nucleotides: TGTGCCAGCAGCCAACCAGGGGCCGGTGGCTATGGCTACACCTTC. It is translated as CASSQPGAGGYGYTF.